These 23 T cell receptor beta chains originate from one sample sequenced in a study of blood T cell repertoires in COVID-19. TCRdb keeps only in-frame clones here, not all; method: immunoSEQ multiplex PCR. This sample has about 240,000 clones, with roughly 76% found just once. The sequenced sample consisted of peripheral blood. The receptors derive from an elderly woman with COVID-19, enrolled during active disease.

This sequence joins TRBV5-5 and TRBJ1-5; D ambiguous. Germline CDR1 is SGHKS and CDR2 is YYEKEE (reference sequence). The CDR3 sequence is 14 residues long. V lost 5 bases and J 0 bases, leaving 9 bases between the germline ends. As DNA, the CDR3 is TGTGCCAGCAGTAGAGGGAGTAGCAATCAGCCCCAGCATTTT. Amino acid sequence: CASSRGSSNQPQHF.

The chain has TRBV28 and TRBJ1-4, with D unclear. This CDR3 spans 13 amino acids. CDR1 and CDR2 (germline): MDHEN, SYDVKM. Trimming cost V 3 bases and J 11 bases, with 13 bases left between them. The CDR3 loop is CASSLRSGRKLFF. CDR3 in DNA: TGTGCCAGCAGTTTGAGGTCCGGTAGGAAACTGTTTTTT.

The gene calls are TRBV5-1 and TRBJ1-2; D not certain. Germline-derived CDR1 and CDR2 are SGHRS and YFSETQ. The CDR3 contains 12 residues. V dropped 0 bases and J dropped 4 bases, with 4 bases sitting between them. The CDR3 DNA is TGCGCCAGCAGCTTGGACGGCTATGGCTACACCTTC. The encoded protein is CASSLDGYGYTF.

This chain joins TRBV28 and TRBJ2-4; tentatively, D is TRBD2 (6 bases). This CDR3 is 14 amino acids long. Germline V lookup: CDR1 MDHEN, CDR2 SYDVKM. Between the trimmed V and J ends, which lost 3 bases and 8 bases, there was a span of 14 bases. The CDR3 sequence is CASSFMRDGDIQYF. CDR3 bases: TGTGCCAGCAGTTTTATGCGGGATGGGGACATTCAGTACTTC.

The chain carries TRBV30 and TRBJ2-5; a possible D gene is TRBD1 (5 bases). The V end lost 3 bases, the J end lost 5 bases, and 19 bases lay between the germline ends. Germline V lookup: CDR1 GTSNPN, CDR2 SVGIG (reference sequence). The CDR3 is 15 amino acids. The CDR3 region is CAWSLLVGAGETQYF. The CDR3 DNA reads TGTGCCTGGAGCCTACTTGTAGGGGCCGGGGAGACCCAGTACTTC.

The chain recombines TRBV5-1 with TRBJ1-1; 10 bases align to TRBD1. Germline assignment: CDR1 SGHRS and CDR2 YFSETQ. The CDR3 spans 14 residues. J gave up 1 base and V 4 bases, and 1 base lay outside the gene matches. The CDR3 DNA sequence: TGCGCCAGCAGCGGACAGGGGGGGAACACTGAAGCTTTCTTT. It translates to CASSGQGGNTEAFF.

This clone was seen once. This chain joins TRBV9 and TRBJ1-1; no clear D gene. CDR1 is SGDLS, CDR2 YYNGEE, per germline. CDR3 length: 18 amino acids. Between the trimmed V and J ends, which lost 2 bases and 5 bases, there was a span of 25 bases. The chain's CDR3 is CASSVGPLPLRYKTEAFF. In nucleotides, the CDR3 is TGTGCCAGCAGCGTGGGCCCTCTCCCCCTCAGGTACAAGACTGAAGCTTTCTTT. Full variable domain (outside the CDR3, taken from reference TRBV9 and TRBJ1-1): DSGVTQTPKHLITATGQRVTLRCSPRSGDLSVYWYQQSLDQGLQFLIQYYNGEERAKGNILERFSAQQFPDLHSELNLSSLELGDSALYFCASSVGPLPLRYKTEAFFGQGTRLTVV.

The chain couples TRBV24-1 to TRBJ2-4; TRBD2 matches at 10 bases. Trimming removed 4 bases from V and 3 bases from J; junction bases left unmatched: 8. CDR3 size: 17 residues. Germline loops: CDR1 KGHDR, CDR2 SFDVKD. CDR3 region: CATSDPSGREGKNIQYF. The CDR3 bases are TGTGCCACCAGTGACCCAAGCGGGAGGGAGGGCAAAAACATTCAGTACTTC.

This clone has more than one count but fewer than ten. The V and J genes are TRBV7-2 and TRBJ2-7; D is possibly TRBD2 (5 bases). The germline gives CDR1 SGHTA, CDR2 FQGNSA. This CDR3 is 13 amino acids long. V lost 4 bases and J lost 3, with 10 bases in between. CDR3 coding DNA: TGTGCCAGCAGCTACCCGGGATTCTACGAGCAGTACTTC. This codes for CASSYPGFYEQYF.

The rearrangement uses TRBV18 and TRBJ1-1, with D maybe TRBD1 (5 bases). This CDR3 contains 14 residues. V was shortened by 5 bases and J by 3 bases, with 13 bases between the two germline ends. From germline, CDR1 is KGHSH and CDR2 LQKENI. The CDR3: CASSVRQGDTEAFF. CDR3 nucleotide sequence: TGTGCCAGCTCAGTACGACAAGGGGACACTGAAGCTTTCTTT. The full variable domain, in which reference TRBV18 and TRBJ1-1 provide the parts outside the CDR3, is NAGVMQNPRHLVRRRGQEARLRCSPMKGHSHVYWYRQLPEEGLKFMVYLQKENIIDESGMPKERFSAEFPKEGPSILRIQQVVRGDSAAYFCASSVRQGDTEAFFGQGTRLTVV.

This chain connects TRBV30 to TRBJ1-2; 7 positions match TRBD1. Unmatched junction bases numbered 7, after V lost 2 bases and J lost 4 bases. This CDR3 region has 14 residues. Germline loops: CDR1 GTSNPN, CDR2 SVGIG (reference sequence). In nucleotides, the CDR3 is TGTGCCTGGAGTCCTCCGGGACAGTCCTATGGCTACACCTTC. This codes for CAWSPPGQSYGYTF.

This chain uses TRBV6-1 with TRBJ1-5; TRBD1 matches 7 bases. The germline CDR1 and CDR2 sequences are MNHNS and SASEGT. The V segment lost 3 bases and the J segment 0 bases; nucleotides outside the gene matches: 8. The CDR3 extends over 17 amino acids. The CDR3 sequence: CASSDRRQGTSNQPQHF. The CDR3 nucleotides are TGTGCCAGCAGTGACCGTCGACAGGGCACTAGCAATCAGCCCCAGCATTTT.

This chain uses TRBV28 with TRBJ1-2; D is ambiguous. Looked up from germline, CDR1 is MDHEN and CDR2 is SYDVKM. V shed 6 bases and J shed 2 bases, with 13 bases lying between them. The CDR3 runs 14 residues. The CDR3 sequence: CASSPGRANYGYTF. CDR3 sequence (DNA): TGTGCCAGCAGCCCCGGGAGGGCGAACTATGGCTACACCTTC.

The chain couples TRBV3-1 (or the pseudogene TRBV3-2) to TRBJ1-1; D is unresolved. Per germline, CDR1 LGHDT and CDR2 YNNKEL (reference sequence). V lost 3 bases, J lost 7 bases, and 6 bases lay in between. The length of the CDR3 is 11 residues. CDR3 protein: CASSHAGEAFF. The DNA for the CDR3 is TGTGCCAGCAGCCACGCGGGTGAAGCTTTCTTT.

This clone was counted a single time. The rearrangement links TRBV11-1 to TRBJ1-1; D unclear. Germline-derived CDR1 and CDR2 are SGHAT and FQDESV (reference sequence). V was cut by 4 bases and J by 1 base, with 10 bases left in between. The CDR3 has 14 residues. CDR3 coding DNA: TGTGCCAGCAGCTCCCCAGCAGGGAACACTGAAGCTTTCTTT. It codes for CASSSPAGNTEAFF.

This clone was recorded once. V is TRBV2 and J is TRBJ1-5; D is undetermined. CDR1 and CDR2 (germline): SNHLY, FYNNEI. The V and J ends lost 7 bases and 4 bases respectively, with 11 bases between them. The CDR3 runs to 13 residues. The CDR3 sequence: CASMLAVNQPQHF. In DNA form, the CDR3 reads TGTGCCAGCATGTTGGCAGTTAATCAGCCCCAGCATTTT.

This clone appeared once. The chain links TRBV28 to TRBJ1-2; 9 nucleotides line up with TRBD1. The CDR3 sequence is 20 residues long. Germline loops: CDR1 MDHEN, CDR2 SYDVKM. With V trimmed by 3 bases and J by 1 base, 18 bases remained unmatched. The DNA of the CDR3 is TGTGCCAGCAGTTTTGGAACCGGGACAGGGTGGTACCGACTTAACTATGGCTACACCTTC. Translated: CASSFGTGTGWYRLNYGYTF.

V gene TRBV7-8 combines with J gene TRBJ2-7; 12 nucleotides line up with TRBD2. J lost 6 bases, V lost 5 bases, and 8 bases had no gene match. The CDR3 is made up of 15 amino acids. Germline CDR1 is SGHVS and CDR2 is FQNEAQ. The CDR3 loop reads CASSPRLAGASEQYF. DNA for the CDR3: TGTGCCAGCAGCCCCCGACTAGCGGGAGCTTCCGAGCAGTACTTC.

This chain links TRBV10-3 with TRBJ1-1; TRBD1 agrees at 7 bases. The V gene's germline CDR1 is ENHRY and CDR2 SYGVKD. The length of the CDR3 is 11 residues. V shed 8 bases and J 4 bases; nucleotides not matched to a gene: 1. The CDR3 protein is CAIRQGTEAFF. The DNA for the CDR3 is TGTGCCATCCGACAGGGCACTGAAGCTTTCTTT.

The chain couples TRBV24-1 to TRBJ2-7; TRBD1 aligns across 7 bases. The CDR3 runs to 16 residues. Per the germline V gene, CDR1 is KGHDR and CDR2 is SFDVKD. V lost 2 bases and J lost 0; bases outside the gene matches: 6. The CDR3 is CATSDSGTESSYEQYF. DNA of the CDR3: TGTGCCACCAGTGATTCCGGGACAGAGAGCTCCTACGAGCAGTACTTC.

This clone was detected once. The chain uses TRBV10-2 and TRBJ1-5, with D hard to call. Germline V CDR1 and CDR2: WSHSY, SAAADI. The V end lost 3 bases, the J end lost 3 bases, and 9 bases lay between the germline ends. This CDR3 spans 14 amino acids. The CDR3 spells CASSDLLANQPQHF. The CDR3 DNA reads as TGCGCCAGCAGTGATCTGTTGGCCAATCAGCCCCAGCATTTT.

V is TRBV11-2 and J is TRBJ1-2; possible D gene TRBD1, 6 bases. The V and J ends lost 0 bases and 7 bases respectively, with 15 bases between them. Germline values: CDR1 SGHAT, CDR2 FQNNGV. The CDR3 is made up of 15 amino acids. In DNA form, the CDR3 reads TGTGCCAGCAGCTTAGATGGGGCCAGGGGATCTGGCTACACCTTC. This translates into CASSLDGARGSGYTF.

The CDR3 DNA reads as TGTGCCAGCAGCATTCAGGGCTACACTGAAGCTTTCTTT. The encoded protein is CASSIQGYTEAFF. The chain is built from TRBV5-6 and TRBJ1-1, with TRBD1 as a possible D gene (5 bases). Trimming pared 4 bases from V and 3 bases from J, leaving 10 bases between. The CDR3 runs 13 residues. Germline-derived CDR1 and CDR2 are SGHDT and YYEEEE. The full variable domain, in which reference TRBV5-6 and TRBJ1-1 provide the parts outside the CDR3, is DAGVTQSPTHLIKTRGQQVTLRCSPKSGHDTVSWYQQALGQGPQFIFQYYEEEERQRGNFPDRFSGHQFPNYSSELNVNALLLGDSALYLCASSIQGYTEAFFGQGTRLTVV.